This T cell receptor (beta chain) was captured by sequencing in a study of blood T cell repertoires in COVID-19. About the research overall: There were acute and convalescent COVID-19 samples, and they came from the United States, Italy and Spain.

V dropped 5 bases and J dropped 9; count of bases not matched to a gene: 18. CDR1 and CDR2 (germline): MNHEY, SMNVEV (reference sequence). The CDR3 sequence is 17 residues long. In the authors' methods: Reference gene primer amplification in the assay estimated nucleated cell counts. Libraries were prepared by immunoSEQ multiplex PCR; TCRdb keeps only in-frame clonotypes and omits some of them. That table supplies the V and J calls and clone size; D and trimming were determined from the DNA. The data show 200,000 to 250,000 clones, with under 90% seen just once and 3% to 4.5% held by the top ten. The source of this sequence is a woman older than 75 with acute or convalescent COVID-19. Sequencing was performed on peripheral blood. The chain carries TRBV27 and TRBJ2-3, with 9 bases that match TRBD2. CDR3 region: CASSPLGGGGAAATQYF. As DNA, the CDR3 is TGTGCCAGCAGTCCCCTCGGGGGCGGGGGGGCCGCGGCCACGCAGTATTTT.